The T cell receptor beta chain described here comes from a study of Graves' ophthalmopathy and Graves' hyperthyroidism. Study details: Peripheral blood sampling occurred at initial diagnosis, before any treatment. Study conclusions and caveats: In blood, most expanded thyroid clonotypes above 0.001 frequency were also detected.

Amplification of the TCR beta CDR3 regions used RNA transcripts (as template). Following a first-round RT-PCR that used HTBI primers, a second-round multiplex PCR was carried out. TCRdb reprocessed the multiplex PCR reads via MiXCR and lists one record per CDR3 protein. The sample shows hundreds of thousands of distinct CDR3 sequences, about two fifths of them seen only once. The CDR3 covers 18 residues. V lost 2 bases to trimming and J lost 8 bases; unmatched junction nucleotides: 12. CDR1 is ENHRY and CDR2 is SYGVKD in the germline V gene. Disease in donors with ophthalmopathy had moderate-to-severe activity, CAS ≥3, NOSPECS ≥4 and under 3 months' duration. About this clonotype: Antigen: not known.

The chain uses TRBV10-3 and TRBJ1-6; 10 bases align to TRBD1. The receptor comes from an adult man with Graves' ophthalmopathy. Source material: peripheral blood. The CDR3 loop reads CAISEPRSPGQGDSPLHF. DNA for the CDR3: TGTGCCATCAGTGAGCCGCGATCCCCAGGACAGGGGGATTCACCCCTCCACTTT.